This T cell receptor beta chain is from a study of blood T cell repertoires in COVID-19. As for the study in general: The study drew acute and convalescent COVID-19 samples from the United States, Italy and Spain. The analysed material was cDNA or gDNA that came from T cells, B-cell-depleted T cells, or PBMCs.

Germline lookup yields CDR1 SGHTA and CDR2 FQGNSA. The CDR3 loop spans 11 amino acids. Trimming pared 5 bases from V and 5 bases from J, leaving 6 bases between. The authors' processing: Counts of nucleated cells, estimated from reference gene primer amplification, were obtained. Method: immunoSEQ multiplex PCR; TCRdb's copy keeps in-frame clones and lacks some. V and J calls and clone size are those listed in that table; D and trimming were worked out from the DNA. This sample has 200,000 to 250,000 clones, with around 80% found just once. The specimen was peripheral blood. The clonotype comes from a man aged 50 to 59 with active or convalescent COVID-19. The chain is built from TRBV7-2 and TRBJ2-5; D is undetermined. CDR3 loop: CASSNSETQYF. Here the CDR3 DNA reads TGTGCCAGCAGCAACAGCGAGACCCAGTACTTC.